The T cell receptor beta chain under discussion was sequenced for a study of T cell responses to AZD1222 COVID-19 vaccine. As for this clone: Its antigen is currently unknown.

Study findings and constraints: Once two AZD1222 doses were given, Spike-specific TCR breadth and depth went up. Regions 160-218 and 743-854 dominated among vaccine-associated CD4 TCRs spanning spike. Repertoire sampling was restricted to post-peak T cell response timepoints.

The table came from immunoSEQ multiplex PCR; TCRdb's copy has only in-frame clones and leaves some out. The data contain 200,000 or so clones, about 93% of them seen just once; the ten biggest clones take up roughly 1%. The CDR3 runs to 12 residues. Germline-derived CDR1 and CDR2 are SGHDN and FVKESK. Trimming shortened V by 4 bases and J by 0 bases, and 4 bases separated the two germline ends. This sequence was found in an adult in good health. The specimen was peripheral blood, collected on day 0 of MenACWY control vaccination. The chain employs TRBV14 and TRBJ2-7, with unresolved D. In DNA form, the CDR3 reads TGTGCCAGCAGCCTTAGCTCCTACGAGCAGTACTTC. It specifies CASSLSSYEQYF. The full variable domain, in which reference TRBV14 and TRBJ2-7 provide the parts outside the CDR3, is EAGVTQFPSHSVIEKGQTVTLRCDPISGHDNLYWYRRVMGKEIKFLLHFVKESKQDESGMPNNRFLAERTGGTYSTLKVQPAELEDSGVYFCASSLSSYEQYFGPGTRLTVT.